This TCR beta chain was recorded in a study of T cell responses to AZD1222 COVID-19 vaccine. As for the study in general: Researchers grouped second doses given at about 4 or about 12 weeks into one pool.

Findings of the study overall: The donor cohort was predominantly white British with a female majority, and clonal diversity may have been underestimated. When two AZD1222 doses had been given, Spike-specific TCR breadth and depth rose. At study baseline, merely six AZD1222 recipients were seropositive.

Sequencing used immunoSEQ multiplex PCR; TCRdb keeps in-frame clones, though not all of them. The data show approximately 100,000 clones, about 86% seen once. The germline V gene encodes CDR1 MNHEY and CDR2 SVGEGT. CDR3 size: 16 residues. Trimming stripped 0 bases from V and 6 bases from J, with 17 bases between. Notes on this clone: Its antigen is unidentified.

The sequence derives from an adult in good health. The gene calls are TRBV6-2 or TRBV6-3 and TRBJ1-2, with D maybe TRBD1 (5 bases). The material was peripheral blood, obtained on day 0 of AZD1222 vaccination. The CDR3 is CASSYSREGSRDGYTF. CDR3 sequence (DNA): TGTGCCAGCAGTTACTCGAGGGAGGGGAGCCGGGATGGCTACACCTTC.